The rows below give T cell receptor beta chains drawn from one sample of a study of T cells in Graves' hyperthyroidism and ophthalmopathy. From the multiplex PCR reads, TCRdb called clonotypes with MiXCR, one entry per CDR3 protein. The repertoire has about 350,000 distinct CDR3 sequences, about an eighth of them found once; the top ten carry 34%. Sequenced material: blood. The receptor set was obtained from a woman aged 40 to 55 with Graves' ophthalmopathy. The conserved cysteine and the conserved F or W are not part of the CDR3 here. A D gene is named only where the DNA matches it firmly.

D gene	V gene	J gene	CDR3 length	CDR3 protein
.	TRBV19	TRBJ1-5	12	ASSPGLSEQPQH
.	TRBV5-1	TRBJ2-7	10	ASREDSYEQY
.	TRBV18	TRBJ2-6	11	ASSPMDLNVLT
TRBD2	TRBV6-2/TRBV6-3	TRBJ2-3	10	ASRTGGDTQY
TRBD1	TRBV6-2/TRBV6-3	TRBJ2-1	13	ASSPGTGGTNEQF
TRBD2	TRBV2	TRBJ2-7	12	ASSPELAGYEQY
.	TRBV19	TRBJ1-1	12	ASSIDSLNTEAF
.	TRBV7-8	TRBJ2-7	13	ASSLRARLAGEQY
.	TRBV20-1	TRBJ2-2	14	SAGKWRAGNTGELF
.	TRBV5-4	TRBJ2-1	12	ASSLPGPYNEQF
.	TRBV5-4	TRBJ2-5	13	ASSFRALREETQY
.	TRBV7-9	TRBJ1-4	13	ASSLAQGHNEKLF
.	TRBV7-2	TRBJ2-3	14	ASSFLSTPDADTQY
.	TRBV28	TRBJ2-3	11	ASRKGGTDTQY
TRBD1	TRBV10-3	TRBJ2-7	11	AIPGQGGHEQY
.	TRBV28	TRBJ2-3	10	ASSTRLDTQY
.	TRBV12-5	TRBJ2-3	11	ASGLWDTDTQY
TRBD2	TRBV29-1	TRBJ2-2	12	SVEPSGRTGELF
.	TRBV19	TRBJ2-6	13	ASSTRITGANVLT
TRBD2	TRBV20-1	TRBJ2-3	13	SARDWREEGDTQY
.	TRBV6-1	TRBJ2-1	12	ASSDLSSYNEQF
TRBD2	TRBV2	TRBJ2-3	12	ASGASGSTDTQY
.	TRBV28	TRBJ2-7	13	ASHSVRGGDYEQY
TRBD1	TRBV6-5	TRBJ2-2	16	ASRHGQGQLSWTGELF
.	TRBV7-9	TRBJ2-1	13	ASSPGGPRYNEQF
.	TRBV27	TRBJ2-1	12	ASSLRRGHNEQF
.	TRBV20-1	TRBJ1-1	12	SARDGMRYTEAF
.	TRBV11-3	TRBJ2-7	12	ASSSRRAGSEQY
.	TRBV6-1	TRBJ2-7	14	ASSYDNPRGTYEQY
.	TRBV11-1	TRBJ2-7	14	ASSLARASEAYEQY
TRBD2	TRBV29-1	TRBJ2-1	12	SAARLALLNEQF
.	TRBV6-1	TRBJ1-1	13	ASSEADQGGTEAF
.	TRBV20-1	TRBJ1-5	11	SASDRHNQPQQ
TRBD2	TRBV27	TRBJ2-2	14	ASRPLAGGHTGELF
.	TRBV5-1	TRBJ1-5	13	ASSLGDFRNQPQH
.	TRBV6-6	TRBJ2-1	11	ASSYSEGNEQF
TRBD1	TRBV27	TRBJ2-5	13	ASSSLDRLKETQY
.	TRBV4-2	TRBJ2-7	13	ASSQAHYRSYEQY
.	TRBV29-1	TRBJ1-1	11	SARQALNTEAF
TRBD1	TRBV2	TRBJ1-4	12	ASRTGGVGEKLF
.	TRBV19	TRBJ2-1	11	ASSITVHNEQF
TRBD2	TRBV15	TRBJ2-7	13	ATSIGLAGAYEQY
TRBD2	TRBV2	TRBJ2-1	14	ASSWTSGGSYNEQF
TRBD2	TRBV20-1	TRBJ2-7	12	SARFSGGSYEQY
.	TRBV11-2	TRBJ2-3	12	ASTRLWSADTQY
TRBD2	TRBV2	TRBJ2-1	13	ASSEAGTRSNEQF
.	TRBV6-5	TRBJ1-3	13	ASSYEGVGGNTIY
.	TRBV5-1	TRBJ2-5	15	ASSLDRGYRGGETQY
TRBD1	TRBV7-8	TRBJ1-2	12	ASSPRDRGSGYT
.	TRBV19	TRBJ2-3	11	ASSILRGDTQY
.	TRBV4-1	TRBJ1-5	11	ASSPLGGQPQH
TRBD2	TRBV12-3/TRBV12-4	TRBJ2-3	14	ASSPRLLAGGTAQY